This T cell receptor (beta chain) came from a study of blood T cell repertoires in COVID-19. TCRdb keeps only in-frame clones here, not all; method: immunoSEQ multiplex PCR. Altogether about 150,000 clones are present, around 85% being singletons, with the ten largest covering 0.6% to 0.65%. Germline CDR1 LNHDA, CDR2 SQIVND (reference sequence). This CDR3 comprises 15 residues. V gave up 8 bases and J gave up 2 bases; unmatched junction bases: 9. The source material was peripheral blood. The receptor comes from a man aged 60 to 75 with COVID-19, enrolled during active disease. The chain combines TRBV19 with TRBJ2-3; 8 bases are shared with TRBD2. CDR3 sequence: CASAPRTSSTDTQYF. CDR3 in DNA: TGTGCCAGTGCTCCACGGACTAGCTCCACAGATACGCAGTATTTT.